This T cell receptor (beta chain) was captured in a study of technical replicates of blood from several donors. Libraries were prepared by immunoSEQ multiplex PCR; TCRdb keeps only in-frame clonotypes and omits some of them. The sample carries some 79,000 clones, around 92% recorded once. The CDR3 covers 17 residues. The trim removed 3 bases at V and 6 bases at J, leaving 12 bases unmatched. Germline CDR1 reads WSHSY; CDR2 reads SAAADI. The TCR originated in a human donor in good health. Some clones in this sample may be carry-over from other donors' samples. The rearrangement links TRBV10-2 to TRBJ2-7, with 12 bases lining up with TRBD2. Material: T cells isolated from PBMCs. In nucleotides, the CDR3 is TGCGCCAGCAGTGATTGGGCTAGCGGGAGGGAGTTTGGCGAGCAGTACTTC. Residues: CASSDWASGREFGEQYF.